This T cell receptor (beta chain) was documented in a study of CD8 T cells in Susac syndrome. An input of roughly 0.45 to 1 ug of RNA was subjected to reverse transcription using random hexamers. Using its own MiXCR run on the immunoSEQ multiplex PCR reads, TCRdb lists one record per CDR3 protein. The table has fewer than 200,000 distinct CDR3 sequences, approximately 94% seen once. The germline CDR1 and CDR2 sequences are MGHDK and SYGVNS. V lost 3 bases and J 2 bases, leaving 9 bases between the germline ends. This CDR3 is 14 amino acids long. The specimen sequenced was CD4+ T cells from PBMCs. The genes are TRBV25-1 and TRBJ2-3; perhaps TRBD2 as D (6 bases). This receptor was identified in a human donor with Susac syndrome. CDR3 region: CASSDPRDTDTQYF. The CDR3 bases are TGTGCCAGCAGTGATCCGCGGGACACAGATACGCAGTATTTT.